The entry that follows covers one T cell receptor beta chain sequence. Its cognate antigen is unknown. The junction departs from the called germline gene at one end, perhaps through a read error. Clones were read by immunoSEQ multiplex PCR, and TCRdb kept only the in-frame ones, dropping some. This repertoire shows tens of thousands of clones, around 87% found once; its top ten account for approximately 0.3%. The germline V gene encodes CDR1 KGHSH and CDR2 LQKENI. The CDR3 length is 11 residues. The data stem from a study of OX40 agonist ivuxolimab in advanced cancers. The study, taken as a whole, reports: Researchers report that CD8+ T cells had, on average, more expanded clones than CD4+.

This sequence joins TRBV18 and TRBJ1-3; D is ambiguous. This sample comprised CD4+ or CD8+ T cells sorted from blood, obtained in a trial of the OX40 agonist ivuxolimab. This clonotype was sampled from an adult with an advanced solid tumor such as melanoma, head and neck, liver or kidney cancer. CDR3 loop: CASSAGNTIYF. The CDR3 nucleotides are TGTGCCAGCTCAGCTGGGAACACCATATATTTT.